This TCR beta chain was documented in a study of T cell responses to AZD1222 COVID-19 vaccine. Both about-4-week and about-12-week second-dose recipients were combined. Germline CDR1 SGHNT, CDR2 YENEEA. This CDR3 has 14 residues. The germline V and J ends were trimmed by 2 bases and 2 bases, with 6 bases remaining between them. Sequenced by immunoSEQ multiplex PCR; TCRdb stores in-frame clones only, minus some. The sample has about 110,000 clones; about 90% are singletons. The V gene is TRBV11-3, the J gene TRBJ2-2; D remains unclear. This TCR came from an adult who received the AZD1222 COVID-19 vaccine. The material sequenced was peripheral blood, taken 28 days after the second AZD1222 dose. CDR3 loop: CASSLMGNTGELFF. The CDR3, as DNA: TGTGCCAGCAGCTTAATGGGAAACACCGGGGAGCTGTTTTTT.